This entry lists 8 T cell receptor beta chains sequenced from one sample in a study of blood T cell repertoires in COVID-19. Clones were read by immunoSEQ multiplex PCR, and TCRdb kept only the in-frame ones, dropping some. Of under 350,000 clones detected, around 90% appear once; the ten largest clones hold more than 6%. The sequencing input was peripheral blood. These receptors all come from a woman under 40 with COVID-19, enrolled during active disease.

V and J are TRBV28 and TRBJ1-6, with D hard to call. CDR3 length: 13 amino acids. Between the trimmed V and J ends, which lost 5 bases and 8 bases, there was a span of 10 bases. The germline V gene encodes CDR1 MDHEN and CDR2 SYDVKM. The CDR3 bases are TGTGCCAGCAGTCCCAATTTAGATTCACCCCTCCACTTT. As protein: CASSPNLDSPLHF.

The J gene is TRBJ2-5, the V gene TRBV11-2; the match to TRBD2 covers 9 bases. Germline CDR1 reads SGHAT; CDR2 reads FQNNGV. With V trimmed by 0 bases and J by 11 bases, 7 bases remained unmatched. The CDR3 consists of 14 residues. In DNA, the CDR3 is TGTGCCAGCAGCTTAGATATATTAGCGGGAGCACAGTACTTC. It encodes CASSLDILAGAQYF. Full variable domain (missing parts from reference TRBV11-2 and TRBJ2-5): EAGVAQSPRYKIIEKRQSVAFWCNPISGHATLYWYQQILGQGPKLLIQFQNNGVVDDSQLPKDRFSAERLKGVDSTLKIQPAKLEDSAVYLCASSLDILAGAQYFGPGTRLLVL.

This chain joins TRBV7-9 and TRBJ1-1; 9 bases are a match to TRBD1. Germline V CDR1 and CDR2: SEHNR, FQNEAQ (reference sequence). Trimming removed 5 bases from V and 11 bases from J; junction bases left unmatched: 6. CDR3 length: 12 residues. CDR3 region: CASSHGTGFAFF. The CDR3, as DNA: TGTGCCAGCAGCCACGGGACAGGGTTCGCTTTCTTT.

V is TRBV7-9 and J is TRBJ1-1; 7 bases are a match to TRBD1. Germline values: CDR1 SEHNR, CDR2 FQNEAQ (reference sequence). V lost 9 bases to trimming and J lost 8 bases; unmatched junction nucleotides: 6. The CDR3 covers 11 residues. The CDR3 DNA follows: TGTGCCAGGAAAACAGGGGAGGAAGCTTTCTTT. Protein product: CARKTGEEAFF.

This clone was recorded only once. CDR3 sequence: CASSLGGQGGSYEQYF. Written as DNA, the CDR3 is TGTGCCAGCAGTCTGGGGGGACAGGGGGGATCCTACGAGCAGTACTTC. The V call is TRBV27, the J call TRBJ2-7; 11 bases match TRBD1. This CDR3 contains 16 residues. CDR1 MNHEY and CDR2 SMNVEV come from the germline V gene (reference sequence). With 5 bases clipped from V and 1 base from J, the junction kept 7 bases outside the gene matches.

Comments on this clone: The germline gene is not matched at one end of the junction; a read error may be the cause. J is TRBJ2-7 and V is TRBV6-5; 8 nucleotides line up with TRBD1. Germline V gene lookup returns CDR1 MNHEY and CDR2 SVGAGI. CDR3 length equals 14 residues. Here the CDR3 reads CAGSRGQGMHEQYF. CDR3 nucleotide sequence: TGTGCCGGCAGCCGCGGACAGGGTATGCACGAGCAGTACTTC.

The chain uses TRBV18 and TRBJ1-4; D might be TRBD1 (6 bases). The germline CDR1 and CDR2 sequences are KGHSH and LQKENI. V was cut by 1 base and J by 4 bases, with 10 bases left in between. The CDR3 extends over 15 amino acids. The CDR3 reads CASSPLQGINEKLFF. The CDR3 DNA reads as TGTGCCAGCTCACCACTCCAGGGGATTAATGAAAAACTGTTTTTT.

The rearrangement uses TRBV5-3 and TRBJ2-5; D is possibly TRBD2 (6 bases). TRBV5-3 is an open reading frame whose function is uncertain. Trimming cost V 1 base and J 2 bases, with 18 bases left between them. The CDR3 is made up of 17 amino acids. CDR3 nucleotide sequence: TGTGCCAGAAGCTTGCCGCGGGGAGCGGTCTTACAAGAGACCCAGTACTTC. Protein: CARSLPRGAVLQETQYF.